Presented here are 19 T cell receptor beta chains from one specimen sequenced in a study of OX40 agonist ivuxolimab in advanced cancers. Using immunoSEQ multiplex PCR, the repertoire was profiled, and TCRdb retains in-frame clones only, with some absent. This table has some 34,000 clones, approximately 90% appearing once. This sample comprised CD4+ or CD8+ T cells sorted from blood, obtained in a trial of the OX40 agonist ivuxolimab. These receptors originate from an adult with an advanced solid tumor such as melanoma, head and neck, liver or kidney cancer.

The chain recombines TRBV27 with TRBJ2-1; TRBD2 aligns across 11 bases. This CDR3 comprises 17 residues. Germline V lookup: CDR1 MNHEY, CDR2 SMNVEV (reference sequence). With 6 bases clipped from V and 7 bases from J, the junction kept 14 bases outside the gene matches. CDR3 bases: TGTGCCAGCAGCCTCGGGCTAGCGGGAGGCTCGGGAAATGAGCAGTTCTTC. Translation gives CASSLGLAGGSGNEQFF.

V gene TRBV28 combines with J gene TRBJ2-2; D uncertain. V shed 4 bases and J shed 0 bases, with 9 bases lying between them. Germline V lookup: CDR1 MDHEN, CDR2 SYDVKM. The CDR3 loop spans 15 amino acids. The CDR3 spells CASSSSIANTGELFF. The CDR3 region has the DNA TGTGCCAGCAGTTCCTCGATCGCGAACACCGGGGAGCTGTTTTTT.

The rearrangement joins TRBV11-3 to TRBJ2-5; 14 nucleotides align to TRBD2. CDR3 length equals 17 residues. V lost 5 bases to trimming and J lost 2 bases; unmatched junction nucleotides: 7. Germline CDR1 reads SGHNT; CDR2 reads YENEEA. This chain's CDR3 is CASSPGTSGREQETQYF. For the CDR3, the DNA is TGTGCCAGCAGCCCTGGGACTAGCGGGAGAGAACAAGAGACCCAGTACTTC.

The chain couples TRBV19 to TRBJ2-1; 8 positions match TRBD2. The V and J ends lost 3 bases and 8 bases, in that order; junction bases with no gene match: 9. The CDR3 has 15 amino acids. The V gene's germline CDR1 is LNHDA and CDR2 SQIVND (reference sequence). CDR3 protein: CASSISGTARDEQFF. CDR3 coding DNA: TGTGCCAGTAGTATTAGCGGGACTGCCAGGGATGAGCAGTTCTTC.

By proportion, this clone is medium-sized. The V gene is TRBV5-4, the J gene TRBJ2-2; tentatively, D is TRBD1 or TRBD2 (5 bases each). From germline, CDR1 is SGHNT and CDR2 YYREEE (reference sequence). The CDR3 sequence is 14 residues long. V was trimmed by 9 bases and J by 4 bases, leaving 16 bases between them. CDR3 in DNA: TGTGCCACCGAGGGGAGAACCGGCACCGGGGAGCTGTTTTTT. Protein product: CATEGRTGTGELFF.

This rearrangement joins TRBV7-6 to TRBJ2-1; 12 nucleotides align to TRBD2. Germline CDR1 SGHVS, CDR2 FNYEAQ. The CDR3 spans 16 residues. Trimming removed 2 bases from V and 5 bases from J; junction bases left unmatched: 4. DNA for the CDR3: TGTGCCAGCAGCTTACTGACTAGCGGGAGTCACAATGAGCAGTTCTTC. Amino acid sequence: CASSLLTSGSHNEQFF.

The chain recombines TRBV2 with TRBJ2-5, with TRBD2 matching 16 bases. The CDR3 covers 18 residues. Per germline, CDR1 SNHLY and CDR2 FYNNEI. After removal of 5 bases from V and 4 bases from J, the junction contained 10 bases not matched to a gene. CDR3 residues: CASSNLGLAGGIPETQYF. Here the CDR3 DNA reads TGTGCCAGCAGTAACTTGGGACTAGCGGGAGGGATACCAGAGACCCAGTACTTC.

The chain recombines TRBV4-3 with TRBJ2-7; 7 bases match TRBD1. Germline-derived CDR1 and CDR2 are LGHNA and YSLEER. The CDR3 has 14 residues. The ends lost 4 bases at V and 1 base at J; junction bases unmatched: 4. CDR3 loop: CASSPGTASYEQYF. CDR3 DNA: TGCGCCAGCAGCCCCGGGACAGCGTCCTACGAGCAGTACTTC.

This clone was found once. This sequence joins TRBV4-1 and TRBJ2-3, with TRBD2 matching over 8 bases. Trimming at V came to 2 bases and at J to 0 bases, leaving 7 bases not matched to a gene. The length of the CDR3 is 17 residues. Germline assignment: CDR1 MGHRA and CDR2 YSYEKL. CDR3 DNA sequence: TGCGCCAGCAGCCAACTAAGTTCTAGCGGGAGCACAGATACGCAGTATTTT. Its protein is CASSQLSSSGSTDTQYF.

The chain employs TRBV6-5 and TRBJ2-7; no reliable D call. V was cut by 2 bases and J by 0 bases, with 8 bases left in between. This CDR3 spans 14 amino acids. Germline values: CDR1 MNHEY, CDR2 SVGAGI. The CDR3 spells CASSYRGNSYEQYF. In DNA form, the CDR3 reads TGTGCCAGCAGTTACAGAGGTAACTCCTACGAGCAGTACTTC.

The genes are TRBV19 and TRBJ2-7; no clear D. V was clipped by 4 bases and J by 2 bases, with 9 bases between them. CDR3 length: 13 amino acids. Germline values: CDR1 LNHDA, CDR2 SQIVND (reference sequence). The CDR3 sequence: CASSTVTAYEQYF. In nucleotides, the CDR3 is TGTGCCAGTAGTACCGTGACCGCCTACGAGCAGTACTTC.

This clone was picked up one time. V gene TRBV6-6 combines with J gene TRBJ1-3; D ambiguous. Trimming stripped 0 bases from V and 4 bases from J, with 10 bases between. The germline V gene has CDR1 MNHNY and CDR2 SVGAGI (reference sequence). There are 15 residues in the CDR3. The chain's CDR3 is CASSYSTGAGNTIYF. The CDR3 DNA sequence: TGTGCCAGCAGTTACTCTACGGGTGCGGGAAACACCATATATTTT.

This chain uses TRBV7-9 with TRBJ2-7; no clear D. The CDR3 totals 11 residues. Per germline, CDR1 SEHNR and CDR2 FQNEAQ (reference sequence). The V end lost 5 bases, the J end lost 6 bases, and 8 bases lay between the germline ends. CDR3: CASSIIGEQYF. The CDR3 DNA reads TGTGCCAGCAGCATTATAGGCGAGCAGTACTTC.

The chain combines TRBV11-2 with TRBJ2-3; 14 positions match TRBD2. In germline, CDR1 is SGHAT, CDR2 FQNNGV. The CDR3 runs to 15 residues. The V and J ends lost 5 bases and 5 bases, in that order; junction bases with no gene match: 3. The CDR3 bases are TGTGCCAGCAGCCCGGGACTAGCGGGAGAAGATACGCAGTATTTT. Translated: CASSPGLAGEDTQYF.

V gene TRBV15 combines with J gene TRBJ2-1; 8 bases fit TRBD1. CDR1 and CDR2 (germline): LNHNV, YYDKDF (reference sequence). CDR3 length: 13 amino acids. Germline trimming cut 1 base from V and 8 bases from J; bases unmatched to any gene: 1. Written as DNA, the CDR3 is TGTGCCACCAGCAGAGGGACAGGGCATGAGCAGTTCTTC. Its protein product is CATSRGTGHEQFF.

The chain is built from TRBV27 and TRBJ2-7; 7 bases align to TRBD1. The germline V gene has CDR1 MNHEY and CDR2 SMNVEV (reference sequence). V was clipped by 5 bases and J by 0 bases; unmatched bases: 4. The CDR3 covers 14 residues. Here the CDR3 DNA reads TGTGCCAGCAGTCCCGGGACAGCCTCCTACGAGCAGTACTTC. As protein: CASSPGTASYEQYF.

In this sample, this clone turned up once. V gene TRBV19 combines with J gene TRBJ2-1; TRBD2 is a possible D gene (6 bases). Trimming pared 3 bases from V and 0 bases from J, leaving 18 bases between. The germline CDR1 and CDR2 sequences are LNHDA and SQIVND (reference sequence). The CDR3 has 18 residues. The CDR3 nucleotides are TGTGCCAGTAGTATGGCGGCTAGCGCGTTCAGCTCCTACAATGAGCAGTTCTTC. Encoded protein: CASSMAASAFSSYNEQFF.

In this sample, this clone turned up once. The rearrangement joins TRBV13 to TRBJ1-1, with D possibly matching TRBD1 (5 bases). Germline V gene sequence: CDR1 PRHDT, CDR2 FYEKMQ (reference sequence). The CDR3 runs 14 residues. V was cut by 2 bases and J by 1 base, with 8 bases left in between. This chain's CDR3 is CASSLPTENTEAFF. Here the CDR3 DNA reads TGTGCCAGCAGCTTACCGACAGAGAACACTGAAGCTTTCTTT.

The chain has TRBV4-3 and TRBJ2-1; D may correspond to TRBD1 or TRBD2 (5 bases each). The CDR3 is 16 amino acids. Trimming took 0 bases from V and 5 from J, leaving 14 bases between them. Germline CDR1 reads LGHNA; CDR2 reads YSLEER. CDR3 coding DNA: TGCGCCAGCAGCCAAGAAAGACGGGACCTTAACAATGAGCAGTTCTTC. It is translated as CASSQERRDLNNEQFF.